Listed here is a single T cell receptor (beta chain). This clonotype was detected ten times or more. The antigen this receptor binds is unknown. Base qualities were left out, and no much larger clone turns up one base away. This specimen belongs to a study of CD8 T cells in ankylosing spondylitis (dated by TCRdb to about 2017). Turning to the overall study: To find TCR variants linked to disease, the study profiled T cell receptor beta repertoires in ankylosing spondylitis patients and healthy donors. Peripheral blood samples were taken, and synovial fluid was additionally collected from ankylosing spondylitis patients. The full study cohort comprised some 27 ankylosing spondylitis patients and roughly 100 healthy donors.

Overall results and qualifications from the work: Some TCR beta motif variants had previously been reported in synovial fluid and blood of reactive arthritis patients, which suggested common disease-initiation mechanisms. The disease-linked clones had a CD8+ phenotype and were found at relatively low frequencies in peripheral blood. The disease-linked clones were reported to be significantly enriched in matched synovial fluid samples from ankylosing spondylitis patients. A TCR beta motif made up of several highly homologous amino acid variants appeared to be characteristic of blood from ankylosing spondylitis patients.

Sequenced on an Illumina HiSeq 2500. Quantitative 5'-RACE with molecular barcodes was used to prepare TCR beta libraries. The original methods were these. To identify disease-linked TCR variants, a new computational method was used, one built on a probabilistic model of VDJ rearrangement. TCRdb trimmed the raw reads at Q25, called clones with MiXCR and kept productive beta chains. One record per CDR3 amino acid sequence lists the most common genes and DNA. Here the V and J calls rest on TCRdb's processing, not on the authors' analysis. The sample table records about 230,000 distinct CDR3 sequences; less than 9.5% of these occur just once. 4% to 5.5% of the sample lies in the top ten. The germline V gene (reference sequence) provides CDR1 LGHDT and CDR2 YNNKEL. Trimming costs V 2 bases and J 5 bases, and their ends lie 3 bases apart. From its cysteine to its phenylalanine, the CDR3 spans 11 amino acids. The kept DNA is CDR3 alone, 33 bases in frame from the first base.

The chain couples TRBV3-1 to TRBJ2-5, with an unclear D gene assignment. This receptor was identified in a female donor with ankylosing spondylitis or in good health (not recorded which). The sequenced sample was blood, either unsorted or a sorted T cell fraction (not recorded which). The CDR3 amino acid sequence is: CASSQRETQYF. Here is the DNA: TGTGCCAGCAGCCAAAGGGAGACCCAGTACTTC.